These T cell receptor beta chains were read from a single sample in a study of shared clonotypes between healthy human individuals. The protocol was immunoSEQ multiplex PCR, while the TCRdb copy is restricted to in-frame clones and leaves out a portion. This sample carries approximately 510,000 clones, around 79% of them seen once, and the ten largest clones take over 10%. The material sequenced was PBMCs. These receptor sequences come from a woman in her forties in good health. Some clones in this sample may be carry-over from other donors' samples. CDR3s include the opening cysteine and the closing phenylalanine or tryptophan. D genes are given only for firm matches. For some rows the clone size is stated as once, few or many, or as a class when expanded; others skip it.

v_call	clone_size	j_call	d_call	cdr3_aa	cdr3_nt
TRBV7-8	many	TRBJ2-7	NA	CASSSLGRGEQYF	TGTGCCAGCAGCAGCCTGGGGAGAGGCGAGCAGTACTTC
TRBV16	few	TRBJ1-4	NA	CASSDRGTENEKLFF	TGTGCCAGCAGCGACCGAGGGACTGAGAATGAAAAACTGTTTTTT
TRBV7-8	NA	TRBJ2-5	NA	CASSLVRRRDGGETQYF	TGTGCCAGCAGCTTAGTCCGTCGGCGGGACGGTGGAGAGACCCAGTACTTC
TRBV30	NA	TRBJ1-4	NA	CAWSVSPSGPNEKLFF	TGTGCCTGGAGTGTAAGCCCATCGGGACCAAATGAAAAACTGTTTTTT
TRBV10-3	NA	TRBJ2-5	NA	CAISVGSPQYQETQYF	TGTGCCATCAGTGTTGGGAGTCCCCAGTACCAAGAGACCCAGTACTTC
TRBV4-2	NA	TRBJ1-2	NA	CASSQDLGGGYTF	TGTGCCAGCAGCCAAGATCTCGGGGGCGGCTACACCTTC
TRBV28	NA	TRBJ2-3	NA	CASSLPSTDTQYF	TGTGCCAGCAGTTTGCCTAGCACAGATACGCAGTATTTT
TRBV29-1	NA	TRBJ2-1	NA	CSVASGQEYDEQFF	TGCAGCGTTGCATCGGGGCAGGAATACGATGAGCAGTTCTTC
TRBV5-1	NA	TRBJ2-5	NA	CASSLGLGSLDETQYF	TGCGCCAGCAGCTTGGGCCTGGGATCTTTGGACGAGACCCAGTACTTC
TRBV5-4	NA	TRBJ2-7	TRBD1	CASSLDRAISYEQYF	TGTGCCAGCAGCTTAGACAGGGCTATCTCCTACGAGCAGTACTTC
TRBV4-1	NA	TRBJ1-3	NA	CASSQIGTLIGNTIYF	TGCGCCAGCAGCCAAATCGGGACCCTGATTGGAAACACCATATATTTT
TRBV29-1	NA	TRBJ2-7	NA	CSVDRGGTNEQYF	TGCAGCGTTGATCGAGGCGGGACGAACGAGCAGTACTTC
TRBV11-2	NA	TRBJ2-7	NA	CASSRARLYEQYF	TGTGCCAGCAGCCGGGCCCGATTGTACGAGCAGTACTTC
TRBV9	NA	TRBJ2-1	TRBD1	CASRGAGTGYNEQFF	TGTGCCAGCAGAGGTGCCGGGACAGGGTACAATGAGCAGTTCTTC